A selection of T cell receptor beta chains follows, all from one sample in a study of blood T cell repertoires in COVID-19. TCRdb's copy holds only in-frame clones and misses some; the assay was immunoSEQ multiplex PCR. This table has fewer than 600,000 clones, 85% to 90% appearing once. Specimen: PBMCs or T cells enriched from blood (not recorded which). These receptors were obtained from a woman between 40 and 55 years old who had recovered from COVID-19. CDR3s include the opening cysteine and the closing phenylalanine or tryptophan. D genes are given only for firm matches.

TRBD1	TRBJ1-5	19	TRBV7-8	CASSLVVGTGKLSNQPQHF	TGTGCCAGCAGCCTAGTGGTTGGGACAGGCAAATTGAGCAATCAGCCCCAGCATTTT
TRBD1	TRBJ2-7	13	TRBV3-1/TRBV3-2	CASSRQGNYEQYF	TGTGCCAGCAGCCGACAGGGGAACTACGAGCAGTACTTC
.	TRBJ2-1	13	TRBV15	CATSRELGNEQFF	TGTGCCACCAGCAGAGAGCTAGGCAATGAGCAGTTCTTC
TRBD1	TRBJ1-1	17	TRBV18	CASSPRGQGAMNTEAFF	TGTGCCAGCTCACCACGGGGACAGGGGGCGATGAACACTGAAGCTTTCTTT
TRBD1	TRBJ2-2	15	TRBV15	CATSRETGGTGELFF	TGTGCCACCAGCAGAGAGACAGGGGGGACCGGGGAGCTGTTTTTT
.	TRBJ1-2	13	TRBV29-1	CSVDEGSAYGYTF	TGCAGCGTTGATGAGGGATCCGCCTATGGCTACACCTTC
TRBD1	TRBJ2-7	14	TRBV11-2	CASSSRQGTYEQYF	TGTGCCAGCAGCTCTAGACAGGGGACATACGAGCAGTACTTC
.	TRBJ1-2	13	TRBV7-2	CASSPQGNYGYTF	TGTGCCAGCAGCCCCCAGGGAAACTATGGCTACACCTTC
TRBD1	TRBJ2-5	13	TRBV6-2/TRBV6-3	CASSDRVYETQYF	TGTGCCAGCAGTGACAGGGTTTACGAGACCCAGTACTTC
TRBD2	TRBJ2-3	16	TRBV5-1	CASSWGTSGVTDTQYF	TGCGCCAGCAGCTGGGGGACTAGCGGGGTCACAGATACGCAGTATTTT
.	TRBJ1-5	15	TRBV5-1	CASSLDVGENQPQHF	TGCGCCAGCAGCTTGGACGTTGGGGAGAATCAGCCCCAGCATTTT